The clone carrying this T cell receptor beta chain was seen only once. Generated by immunoSEQ multiplex PCR, the TCRdb table keeps only in-frame clones and is missing some. The sample comprises under 300,000 clones, 70% to 90% of which are singletons, and approximately 1% rests with the top ten. This entry is derived from a study of cytomegalovirus exposure and HLA in healthy donors. The V gene end was trimmed by 0 bases and the J gene end by 1 base; junction bases not matched to a gene: 0. Per the germline V gene, CDR1 is SGDLS and CDR2 is YYNGEE. The length of the CDR3 is 15 residues. This rearrangement joins TRBV9 to TRBJ2-7; 11 positions match TRBD1. The clonotype was recovered from a woman in her late teens or twenties in good health and CMV-seronegative. The sequenced material came from PBMCs. DNA of the CDR3: TGTGCCAGCAGCGTAGGGGACAGGGGGTCCTACGAGCAGTACTTC. Protein: CASSVGDRGSYEQYF.